This entry lists 27 T cell receptor beta chains sequenced from one sample in a study of blood T cell repertoires in COVID-19. Only in-frame clones appear in the TCRdb table, and some are missing; sequencing was by immunoSEQ multiplex PCR. The repertoire holds about 260,000 clones, with 86% as singletons. The material sequenced was PBMCs or T cells enriched from blood (not recorded which). These receptors were collected from a woman aged 45-60 years who had recovered from COVID-19.

This chain joins TRBV3-1 (or the pseudogene TRBV3-2) and TRBJ2-7; a possible D gene is TRBD2 (5 bases). V was pared by 0 bases and J by 4 bases, with 13 bases between. In germline, CDR1 is LGHDT, CDR2 YNNKEL (reference sequence). The CDR3 has 15 residues. For the CDR3, the DNA is TGTGCCAGCAGCCAAGATACGGGGTTCGGGTACGAGCAGTACTTC. Residues: CASSQDTGFGYEQYF.

The chain employs TRBV7-9 and TRBJ1-1, with D unresolved. Trimming removed 8 bases at V and 10 bases at J, with 17 bases between. CDR3 length: 12 residues. CDR1 is SEHNR and CDR2 is FQNEAQ in the germline V gene (reference sequence). The CDR3 DNA sequence: TGTGCCAGCGCGGAGGGTCTAGCAGCAGCTTTCTTT. It yields the protein CASAEGLAAAFF.

This rearrangement joins TRBV25-1 to TRBJ1-1; D is uncertain. There are 16 residues in the CDR3. Between the trimmed V and J ends, which lost 6 bases and 1 base, there was a span of 18 bases. Germline V gene sequence: CDR1 MGHDK, CDR2 SYGVNS. The DNA for the CDR3 is TGTGCCAGCAGGCCCCCCTCGGGTAGGCCGAACACTGAAGCTTTCTTT. Its translation: CASRPPSGRPNTEAFF.

The chain couples TRBV5-8 to TRBJ2-1, with a possible D match to TRBD2 (6 bases). CDR3 length equals 15 residues. V lost 0 bases to trimming and J lost 1 base, with 8 bases between them. Germline loops: CDR1 SGHTS, CDR2 YDEGEE. CDR3 region: CASSLERESYNEQFF. Here the CDR3 DNA reads TGTGCCAGCAGCTTGGAACGGGAGTCCTACAATGAGCAGTTCTTC.

The chain joins TRBV7-3 to TRBJ2-1; 8 nucleotides agree with TRBD2. V shed 5 bases and J 5 bases; nucleotides not matched to a gene: 14. Germline-derived CDR1 and CDR2 are SGHTA and FQGTGA. This CDR3 has 17 residues. This CDR3 is CASSRSGTRGVHNEQFF. CDR3 nucleotide sequence: TGTGCCAGCAGCCGTTCCGGGACTAGAGGCGTTCACAATGAGCAGTTCTTC.

Worth noting for this clone: The same CDR3 arises from other DNA sequences in this sample as well. This chain connects TRBV28 to TRBJ1-5; D call uncertain. The germline V gene encodes CDR1 MDHEN and CDR2 SYDVKM. Deletions cut 5 bases from V and 3 bases from J, with 5 bases between. The length of the CDR3 is 12 residues. CDR3 sequence (DNA): TGTGCCAGCAGTCAGATCAATCAGCCCCAGCATTTT. Residues: CASSQINQPQHF.

The rearrangement uses TRBV7-9 and TRBJ2-1; 11 nucleotides agree with TRBD1. Trimming cost V 7 bases and J 6 bases; bases outside gene matches: 8. Germline V gene data show CDR1 as SEHNR and CDR2 as FQNEAQ (reference sequence). CDR3 size: 15 residues. In DNA, the CDR3 is TGTGCCAGCACAGGGACAGGGGGGCGTAGCAATGAGCAGTTCTTC. Residues: CASTGTGGRSNEQFF. The variable domain in full, completed from reference TRBV7-9 and TRBJ2-1, reads DTGVSQNPRHKITKRGQNVTFRCDPISEHNRLYWYRQTLGQGPEFLTYFQNEAQLEKSRLLSDRFSAERPKGSFSTLEIQRTEQGDSAMYLCASTGTGGRSNEQFFGPGTRLTVL.

This chain links TRBV5-4 with TRBJ1-2; 8 nucleotides match TRBD1. CDR3 size: 16 residues. Germline-derived CDR1 and CDR2 are SGHNT and YYREEE (reference sequence). The V and J ends lost 4 bases and 1 base, in that order; junction bases with no gene match: 9. In DNA, the CDR3 is TGTGCCAGCAGCGCCGGACAGGGCGTTGGTAACTATGGCTACACCTTC. It codes for CASSAGQGVGNYGYTF.

The V and J genes are TRBV7-2 and TRBJ2-6; TRBD2 matches at 8 bases. The germline V gene encodes CDR1 SGHTA and CDR2 FQGNSA. The V segment lost 4 bases and the J segment 2 bases; nucleotides outside the gene matches: 10. The CDR3 has 18 residues. The CDR3 here is CASSSREVAGTGANVLTF. DNA for the CDR3: TGTGCCAGCAGCTCCCGAGAGGTAGCGGGGACTGGGGCCAACGTCCTGACTTTC.

The V gene is TRBV28, the J gene TRBJ2-7, with TRBD2 identical over 8 bases. This CDR3 is built from 14 residues. CDR1 and CDR2 from the germline V gene are MDHEN and SYDVKM. V was clipped by 9 bases and J by 7 bases; unmatched bases: 14. CDR3 nucleotides: TGTGCCAGTCTAACTAGCGGTACGAAAGGGGAGCAGTACTTC. Residues: CASLTSGTKGEQYF. The whole variable domain, remainder taken from reference TRBV28 and TRBJ2-7, is DVKVTQSSRYLVKRTGEKVFLECVQDMDHENMFWYRQDPGLGLRLIYFSYDVKMKEKGDIPEGYSVSREKKERFSLILESASTNQTSMYLCASLTSGTKGEQYFGPGTRLTVT.

This clone appeared a few times. The chain combines TRBV6-1 with TRBJ2-5, with 14 positions matching TRBD2. Germline assignment: CDR1 MNHNS and CDR2 SASEGT. The CDR3 length is 16 residues. With 4 bases clipped from V and 3 bases from J, the junction kept 4 bases outside the gene matches. The DNA of the CDR3 is TGTGCCAGCAGTGGACTAGCGGGGGGGGAAAAAGAGACCCAGTACTTC. It codes for CASSGLAGGEKETQYF.

The V call is TRBV7-8, the J call TRBJ1-1; unclear D gene. The length of the CDR3 is 14 residues. The germline CDR1 and CDR2 sequences are SGHVS and FQNEAQ. V lost 2 bases and J lost 4, with 11 bases in between. This CDR3 reads CASSLTFGFTEAFF. CDR3 in DNA: TGTGCCAGCAGCTTAACTTTCGGGTTCACTGAAGCTTTCTTT.

The chain carries TRBV28 and TRBJ2-3, with 10 bases lining up with TRBD2. Germline values: CDR1 MDHEN, CDR2 SYDVKM. V gave up 10 bases and J gave up 0 bases; unmatched junction bases: 4. The CDR3 runs 14 residues. CDR3 in amino acids: CATQTSGSTDTQYF. The CDR3 DNA reads TGTGCCACCCAGACTAGCGGGAGCACAGATACGCAGTATTTT.

The genes are TRBV7-3 and TRBJ2-1; D is unclear. The CDR3 sequence is 14 residues long. V was cut by 5 bases and J by 9 bases, with 17 bases left in between. Germline-derived CDR1 and CDR2 are SGHTA and FQGTGA. This CDR3 reads CASSPQALPSEQFF. The CDR3 region has the DNA TGTGCCAGCAGCCCCCAGGCCTTACCCAGTGAGCAGTTCTTC.

The CDR3 region has the DNA TGTGCCATCAGTGGTGGTCAGGGAGAGACCCAGTACTTC. It yields the protein CAISGGQGETQYF. The J gene is TRBJ2-5, the V gene TRBV10-3; a weak D match, TRBD1 (5 bases). CDR1 and CDR2 from the germline V gene are ENHRY and SYGVKD. The CDR3 loop spans 13 amino acids. Trimming took 4 bases from V and 4 from J, leaving 10 bases between them.

The V gene is TRBV29-1, the J gene TRBJ1-2; D gene uncertain. In germline, CDR1 is SQVTM, CDR2 ANQGSEA. This CDR3 spans 16 amino acids. Trimming pared 4 bases from V and 8 bases from J, leaving 26 bases between. The DNA for the CDR3 is TGCAGCGTTGTGCAAGACTGGTCACGGTATTCAGACGGCTACACCTTC. It codes for CSVVQDWSRYSDGYTF.

The chain couples TRBV9 to TRBJ1-4; weak D call: TRBD1 (6 bases). CDR3 length equals 15 residues. CDR1 is SGDLS and CDR2 is YYNGEE in the germline V gene. V was cut by 1 base and J by 3 bases, with 10 bases left in between. CDR3 in amino acids: CASSVQGSPNEKLFF. CDR3 sequence (DNA): TGTGCCAGCAGCGTACAGGGGTCCCCTAATGAAAAACTGTTTTTT. Supplemented by reference TRBV9 and TRBJ1-4, the full variable domain reads DSGVTQTPKHLITATGQRVTLRCSPRSGDLSVYWYQQSLDQGLQFLIQYYNGEERAKGNILERFSAQQFPDLHSELNLSSLELGDSALYFCASSVQGSPNEKLFFGSGTQLSVL.

This sequence joins TRBV5-1 and TRBJ2-6, with 8 bases fitting TRBD1. From germline, CDR1 is SGHRS and CDR2 YFSETQ. V lost 5 bases and J lost 2; bases outside the gene matches: 0. This CDR3 is built from 14 residues. As DNA, the CDR3 is TGCGCCAGCAGACAGGGGGCTGGGGCCAACGTCCTGACTTTC. Protein: CASRQGAGANVLTF.

CDR3 sequence: CASSLDGGRGQPQHF. The CDR3 DNA follows: TGTGCCAGCAGCTTAGATGGGGGCAGGGGGCAGCCCCAGCATTTT. The chain joins TRBV7-3 to TRBJ1-5; 7 bases map to TRBD1. CDR1 is SGHTA and CDR2 is FQGTGA in the germline V gene. The CDR3 contains 15 residues. V lost 2 bases to trimming and J lost 7 bases; unmatched junction nucleotides: 8.

The genes are TRBV25-1 and TRBJ1-1; TRBD1 matches at 8 bases. The germline V gene encodes CDR1 MGHDK and CDR2 SYGVNS. J gave up 0 bases and V 5 bases, and 8 bases lay outside the gene matches. This CDR3 is built from 16 residues. The CDR3 here is CASSQGAFTMNTEAFF. The CDR3 nucleotides read TGTGCCAGCAGTCAGGGGGCATTTACTATGAACACTGAAGCTTTCTTT.

The chain couples TRBV7-9 to TRBJ2-7; 13 bases are shared with TRBD2. Germline assignment: CDR1 SEHNR and CDR2 FQNEAQ (reference sequence). The CDR3 length is 16 residues. The trim removed 5 bases at V and 5 bases at J, leaving 9 bases unmatched. CDR3 in amino acids: CASSSGTSGVDHEQYF. The CDR3 DNA sequence: TGTGCCAGCAGCAGCGGGACTAGCGGGGTCGACCACGAGCAGTACTTC. Complete variable domain (other parts from reference TRBV7-9 and TRBJ2-7): DTGVSQNPRHKITKRGQNVTFRCDPISEHNRLYWYRQTLGQGPEFLTYFQNEAQLEKSRLLSDRFSAERPKGSFSTLEIQRTEQGDSAMYLCASSSGTSGVDHEQYFGPGTRLTVT.

This clone was found many times. J is TRBJ2-1 and V is TRBV7-9; D remains unclear. The CDR3 sequence is 15 residues long. The V gene lost 6 bases and the J gene lost 0 bases, with 12 bases spanning the gap. CDR1 and CDR2 from the germline V gene are SEHNR and FQNEAQ (reference sequence). The CDR3 protein is CASSPGRSSYNEQFF. CDR3 nucleotides: TGTGCCAGCAGTCCTGGTCGGAGCTCCTACAATGAGCAGTTCTTC. Full variable domain (rest looked up from reference TRBV7-9 and TRBJ2-1): DTGVSQNPRHKITKRGQNVTFRCDPISEHNRLYWYRQTLGQGPEFLTYFQNEAQLEKSRLLSDRFSAERPKGSFSTLEIQRTEQGDSAMYLCASSPGRSSYNEQFFGPGTRLTVL.

The rearrangement joins TRBV3-1 (or the pseudogene TRBV3-2) to TRBJ1-1; tentative D call: TRBD1 (5 bases). The CDR3 totals 17 residues. With 2 bases removed from V and 3 bases from J, the gap between germline ends came to 19 bases. Germline lookup yields CDR1 LGHDT and CDR2 YNNKEL (reference sequence). The CDR3, as DNA: TGTGCCAGCAGCCAATCCAGGGAAGCGTTGGTGGACACTGAAGCTTTCTTT. The encoded protein is CASSQSREALVDTEAFF.

V usage is TRBV6-5 and J usage is TRBJ2-7, with D perhaps matching TRBD1 (6 bases). Germline V gives CDR1 MNHEY, CDR2 SVGAGI. CDR3 length equals 15 residues. The V end lost 6 bases, the J end lost 7 bases, and 22 bases lay between the germline ends. CDR3 amino acids: CASSDVTGTPGEQYF. In DNA form, the CDR3 reads TGTGCCAGCAGCGACGTTACCGGGACACCGGGGGAGCAGTACTTC.

Note on this clone: As the CDR3 is not closed by the conserved phenylalanine or tryptophan, this likely results from a read error. No DNA is shown, since the ends of the CDR3 on it are uncertain; the CDR3 is the one TCRdb lists. The CDR3 spells CASSELEVHGVS. J is TRBJ2-7 and V is TRBV25-1; TRBD2 was called by the table and not checked on the DNA. CDR1 is MGHDK and CDR2 is SYGVNS in the germline V gene. The CDR3 totals 12 residues, both ends included.

The chain joins TRBV7-2 to TRBJ1-2, with 7 nucleotides matching TRBD1. Germline assignment: CDR1 SGHTA and CDR2 FQGNSA. The CDR3 runs to 17 residues. The V gene end was trimmed by 0 bases and the J gene end by 7 bases; junction bases not matched to a gene: 14. The CDR3 DNA follows: TGTGCCAGCAGCTTAGCGCTCGACAGGGCCCTTTGGGGTGGCTACACCTTC. Amino acids: CASSLALDRALWGGYTF.

The rearrangement uses TRBV7-9 and TRBJ1-4, with a weak D call TRBD1 (5 bases). Germline values: CDR1 SEHNR, CDR2 FQNEAQ (reference sequence). The V end lost 2 bases, the J end lost 2 bases, and 6 bases lay between the germline ends. This CDR3 comprises 14 residues. The CDR3 reads CASSLRGTNEKLFF. The CDR3 DNA follows: TGTGCCAGCAGCTTAAGGGGTACTAATGAAAAACTGTTTTTT.